This record covers a single T cell receptor beta chain. The study assigned cohorts using participant-reported clinical history. Exposed study participants had met a COVID-19 case within 2 weeks before entry. The trim removed 5 bases at V and 1 base at J, leaving 7 bases unmatched. The CDR3 runs 15 residues. Germline V gene lookup returns CDR1 SGHTA and CDR2 FQGNSA. Data came from immunoSEQ multiplex PCR; TCRdb stores just in-frame clones and leaves some out. The sample lists over 250,000 clones; approximately 82% were seen once. This sample is drawn from a study of blood T cell repertoires in COVID-19. In the study overall: The analysed material was cDNA or gDNA that came from T cells, B-cell-depleted T cells, or PBMCs.

Specimen: PBMCs or T cells enriched from blood (not recorded which). The rearrangement joins TRBV7-2 to TRBJ1-2; 7 bases are shared with TRBD1. The TCR sequence derives from a man in his forties or fifties who had been exposed to COVID-19. CDR3 DNA: TGTGCCAGCAGCCTCCGGACAGGAAATAACTATGGCTACACCTTC. Its protein is CASSLRTGNNYGYTF. The full variable domain, in which reference TRBV7-2 and TRBJ1-2 provide the parts outside the CDR3, is GAGVSQSPSNKVTEKGKDVELRCDPISGHTALYWYRQSLGQGLEFLIYFQGNSAPDKSGLPSDRFSAERTGGSVSTLTIQRTQQEDSAVYLCASSLRTGNNYGYTFGSGTRLTVV.